This TCR beta chain is drawn from a study of blood T cell repertoires in COVID-19. Whole-study context: The origin of the acute and convalescent COVID-19 samples was the United States, Italy and Spain.

Trimming removed 3 bases from V and 2 bases from J; junction bases left unmatched: 7. The CDR3 sequence is 16 residues long. Germline CDR1 reads SQVTM; CDR2 reads ANQGSEA. This clone was observed a few times. The data were produced by immunoSEQ multiplex PCR, yet TCRdb's version contains in-frame clones alone and is incomplete. The table has approximately 300,000 clones, more than 75% seen once. The sample taken for sequencing was peripheral blood. The chain uses TRBV29-1 and TRBJ2-3, with 11 bases that match TRBD2. The receptor was isolated from a woman aged 50 to 60 with acute or convalescent COVID-19. The chain's CDR3 is CSVDYPGLAVTDTQYF. Written as DNA, the CDR3 is TGCAGCGTTGATTATCCGGGACTAGCGGTCACAGATACGCAGTATTTT.